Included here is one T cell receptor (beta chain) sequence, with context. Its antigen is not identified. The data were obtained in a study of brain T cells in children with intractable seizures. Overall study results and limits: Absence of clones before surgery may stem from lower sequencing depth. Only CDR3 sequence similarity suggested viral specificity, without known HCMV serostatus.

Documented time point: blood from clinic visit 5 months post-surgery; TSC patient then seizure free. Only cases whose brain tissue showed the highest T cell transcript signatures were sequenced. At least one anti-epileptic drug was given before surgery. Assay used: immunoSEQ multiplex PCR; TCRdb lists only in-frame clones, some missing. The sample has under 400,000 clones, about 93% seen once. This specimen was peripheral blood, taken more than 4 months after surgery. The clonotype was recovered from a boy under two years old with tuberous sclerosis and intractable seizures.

The CDR3 DNA follows: TGTGCCAGCAGCCCACCGGGACTTGTCTACAATGAGCAGTTCTTC. Its translation is CASSPPGLVYNEQFF. The V and J genes are TRBV3-1 (or the pseudogene TRBV3-2) and TRBJ2-1; D is perhaps TRBD2 (6 bases). In germline, CDR1 is LGHDT, CDR2 YNNKEL (reference sequence). Deletions cut 4 bases from V and 3 bases from J, with 13 bases between. The CDR3 contains 15 residues.